The 18 T cell receptor beta chains below were found in one sample sequenced in a study of blood T cell repertoires in COVID-19. The data were produced by immunoSEQ multiplex PCR, yet TCRdb's version contains in-frame clones alone and is incomplete. Here the sample spans more than 50,000 clones, over 75% being singletons. The sequencing sample was made of peripheral blood. The receptors shown here come from a human donor with active COVID-19. The donor label of this sample is uncertain.

The gene calls are TRBV19 and TRBJ2-2; tentative D call: TRBD2 (6 bases). The CDR3 is made up of 15 amino acids. CDR1 is LNHDA, CDR2 SQIVND, per germline (reference sequence). Between the trimmed V and J ends, which lost 4 bases and 2 bases, there was a span of 11 bases. The CDR3 loop reads CASSRGTLNTGELFF. CDR3 nucleotide sequence: TGTGCCAGTAGTAGGGGGACTCTTAACACCGGGGAGCTGTTTTTT.

The rearrangement joins TRBV9 to TRBJ2-2; 7 bases align to TRBD2. The CDR3 runs 15 residues. Trimming at V came to 3 bases and at J to 2 bases, leaving 4 bases not matched to a gene. The germline CDR1 and CDR2 sequences are SGDLS and YYNGEE. In DNA, the CDR3 is TGTGCCAGCAGCGCCGGGGGGAGAAACACCGGGGAGCTGTTTTTT. Residues: CASSAGGRNTGELFF.

The V call is TRBV11-2, the J call TRBJ1-6; no definite D call. CDR3 length: 15 amino acids. Germline loops: CDR1 SGHAT, CDR2 FQNNGV. V lost 1 base, J lost 6 bases, and 10 bases lay in between. The chain's CDR3 is CASSLVRGPNSPLHF. Written as DNA, the CDR3 is TGTGCCAGCAGCTTAGTTCGCGGGCCTAATTCACCCCTCCACTTT.

The chain is built from TRBV10-1 and TRBJ2-7, with TRBD2 matching over 13 bases. Germline V gene data show CDR1 as WNHNN and CDR2 as SYGVQD (reference sequence). The CDR3 runs 22 residues. The ends lost 3 bases at V and 2 bases at J; junction bases unmatched: 22. CDR3 bases: TGCGCCAGCAGTGACCTCGAAGGGACAGGGGCTAGACTAGCGGGGGGCACCTACGAGCAGTACGTC. Translating it yields CASSDLEGTGARLAGGTYEQYV.

V gene TRBV4-3 combines with J gene TRBJ2-3; D is possibly TRBD2 (5 bases). CDR3 length: 15 amino acids. Germline CDR1 reads LGHNA; CDR2 reads YSLEER. V gave up 3 bases and J gave up 5 bases, with 15 bases separating them. For the CDR3, the DNA is TGCGCCAGCAGCCAGGCTGGGAGAGGTGGAGATACGCAGTATTTT. Its protein is CASSQAGRGGDTQYF.

The V call is TRBV6-4, the J call TRBJ2-3, with 14 bases lining up with TRBD2. The CDR3 totals 15 residues. J gave up 4 bases and V 7 bases, and 4 bases lay outside the gene matches. In germline, CDR1 is MRHNA, CDR2 SNTAGT. The CDR3 DNA follows: TGTGCCAGCAAAGGGACTAGCGGGGGCGCAGATACGCAGTATTTT. Translating gives CASKGTSGGADTQYF.

The chain links TRBV6-5 to TRBJ1-3; D uncertain. The germline V gene encodes CDR1 MNHEY and CDR2 SVGAGI. This CDR3 has 16 amino acids. V lost 0 bases and J lost 4, with 13 bases in between. CDR3 region: CASSYSSSKPGNTIYF. CDR3 sequence (DNA): TGTGCCAGCAGTTACTCAAGTAGTAAACCGGGAAACACCATATATTTT.

The chain is built from TRBV28 and TRBJ1-3, with 8 bases aligning to TRBD1. V shed 4 bases, J shed 2 bases, and the junction held 4 bases outside the gene matches. The CDR3 runs 15 residues. Germline lookup yields CDR1 MDHEN and CDR2 SYDVKM. CDR3 amino acids: CASSYRTGTGNTIYF. The CDR3 coding sequence is TGTGCCAGCAGTTACCGGACAGGGACTGGAAACACCATATATTTT.

V gene TRBV27 combines with J gene TRBJ2-7; 7 positions agree with TRBD2. With 5 bases clipped from V and 3 bases from J, the junction kept 13 bases outside the gene matches. Per germline, CDR1 MNHEY and CDR2 SMNVEV (reference sequence). This CDR3 region has 16 residues. The CDR3 here is CASSPTRGVGLYEQYF. As DNA, the CDR3 is TGTGCCAGCAGTCCGACCCGGGGGGTGGGGCTCTACGAGCAGTACTTC.

The chain combines TRBV19 with TRBJ2-7, with 7 nucleotides matching TRBD1. This CDR3 region has 14 residues. The V and J ends lost 5 bases and 1 base, in that order; junction bases with no gene match: 5. The germline V gene encodes CDR1 LNHDA and CDR2 SQIVND (reference sequence). For the CDR3, the DNA is TGTGCCAGTAGTGGGACAGTGGGATCCTACGAGCAGTACGTC. Translated: CASSGTVGSYEQYV.

This chain links TRBV7-9 with TRBJ1-4, with D maybe TRBD1 (5 bases). The ends were cut back, 2 bases at V and 5 bases at J, with 9 bases in the middle. The CDR3 is 14 residues long. CDR1 is SEHNR and CDR2 is FQNEAQ in the germline V gene (reference sequence). DNA for the CDR3: TGTGCCAGCAGCTTAAAGGGACTGAATGAAAAACTGTTTTTT. Encoded protein: CASSLKGLNEKLFF. The complete variable domain, with remaining parts taken from reference TRBV7-9 and TRBJ1-4, reads DTGVSQNPRHKITKRGQNVTFRCDPISEHNRLYWYRQTLGQGPEFLTYFQNEAQLEKSRLLSDRFSAERPKGSFSTLEIQRTEQGDSAMYLCASSLKGLNEKLFFGSGTQLSVL.

J is TRBJ2-2 and V is TRBV19; TRBD1 aligns across 9 bases. Germline CDR1 reads LNHDA; CDR2 reads SQIVND (reference sequence). The CDR3 loop spans 17 amino acids. Unmatched junction bases numbered 5, after V lost 1 base and J lost 2 bases. The CDR3 coding sequence is TGTGCCAGTAGTATAGTGCGACAGGGGGATAACACCGGGGAGCTGTTTTTT. The encoded protein is CASSIVRQGDNTGELFF.

The chain couples TRBV7-8 to TRBJ1-5, with D perhaps TRBD1 (5 bases). In germline, CDR1 is SGHVS, CDR2 FQNEAQ. CDR3 length equals 13 residues. V lost 3 bases and J 7 bases, leaving 10 bases between the germline ends. The CDR3 sequence is CASSLGGDQPQHF. The CDR3 DNA is TGTGCCAGCAGCTTGGGCGGGGACCAGCCCCAGCATTTT.

This clone was detected only once. V gene TRBV7-3 combines with J gene TRBJ2-5, with TRBD1 as a possible D gene (6 bases). Trimming took 5 bases from V and 1 from J, leaving 17 bases between them. Germline assignment: CDR1 SGHTA and CDR2 FQGTGA. CDR3 length: 16 amino acids. Here the CDR3 reads CASSPTYRVPQETQYF. As DNA, the CDR3 is TGTGCCAGCAGCCCCACCTACAGGGTTCCCCAAGAGACCCAGTACTTC.

The rearrangement joins TRBV6-6 to TRBJ2-7; 8 positions agree with TRBD1. In germline, CDR1 is MNHNY, CDR2 SVGAGI (reference sequence). V shed 3 bases, J shed 4 bases, and the junction held 2 bases outside the gene matches. The CDR3 is 13 residues long. CDR3 nucleotides: TGTGCCAGCAGTTATCGGACAGGGTACGAGCAGTACGTC. Its protein product is CASSYRTGYEQYV.

The chain links TRBV18 to TRBJ2-7; 11 bases agree with TRBD2. Germline CDR1 reads KGHSH; CDR2 reads LQKENI. The CDR3 is 14 residues long. V shed 3 bases, J shed 3 bases, and the junction held 1 base outside the gene matches. In DNA form, the CDR3 reads TGTGCCAGCTCACCTGGGACTAGCGGCTACGAGCAGTACGTC. Translating it yields CASSPGTSGYEQYV.

The J gene is TRBJ1-1, the V gene TRBV12-1. TRBV12-1 is a listed pseudogene. This CDR3 is built from 14 residues. The CDR3 reads CASSFDWRNTEAFF. The CDR3 nucleotides are TGTGCCAGCAGCTTTGACTGGAGGAACACTGAAGCTTTCTTT.

V is TRBV5-4 and J is TRBJ2-7, with TRBD2 identical over 10 bases. The V segment lost 5 bases and the J segment 5 bases; nucleotides outside the gene matches: 4. The CDR3 extends over 13 amino acids. Germline V lookup: CDR1 SGHNT, CDR2 YYREEE (reference sequence). Here the CDR3 reads CASSLAGGDEQYF. The CDR3 DNA follows: TGTGCCAGCAGTTTAGCGGGAGGCGACGAGCAGTACTTC.